This TCR beta chain appears in the sequencing data of a study of blood T cell repertoires in COVID-19. Study-wide background: Acute and convalescent COVID-19 samples came from the United States, Italy and Spain. T cells, B-cell-depleted T cells, or PBMCs provided the cDNA or gDNA that served as material.

In the source study's methods: Estimation of nucleated cell counts was performed using reference gene primer amplification. Generated by immunoSEQ multiplex PCR, the TCRdb table keeps only in-frame clones and is missing some. The V and J calls and clone size come from that table; D and trimming were worked out from the DNA. The sample consists of 110,000 to 150,000 clones, 75% to 85% of them appearing once. Sequencing was performed on peripheral blood. This clonotype was obtained from an elderly woman with acute or convalescent COVID-19.

CDR3 region: CASRENRASFNYGYTF. As DNA, the CDR3 is TGTGCCAGCAGAGAAAACAGAGCCTCCTTTAACTATGGCTACACCTTC. The V and J genes are TRBV28 and TRBJ1-2; D is uncertain. The CDR3 is made up of 16 amino acids. Between the trimmed V and J ends, which lost 6 bases and 1 base, there was a span of 18 bases. Germline V gives CDR1 MDHEN, CDR2 SYDVKM.